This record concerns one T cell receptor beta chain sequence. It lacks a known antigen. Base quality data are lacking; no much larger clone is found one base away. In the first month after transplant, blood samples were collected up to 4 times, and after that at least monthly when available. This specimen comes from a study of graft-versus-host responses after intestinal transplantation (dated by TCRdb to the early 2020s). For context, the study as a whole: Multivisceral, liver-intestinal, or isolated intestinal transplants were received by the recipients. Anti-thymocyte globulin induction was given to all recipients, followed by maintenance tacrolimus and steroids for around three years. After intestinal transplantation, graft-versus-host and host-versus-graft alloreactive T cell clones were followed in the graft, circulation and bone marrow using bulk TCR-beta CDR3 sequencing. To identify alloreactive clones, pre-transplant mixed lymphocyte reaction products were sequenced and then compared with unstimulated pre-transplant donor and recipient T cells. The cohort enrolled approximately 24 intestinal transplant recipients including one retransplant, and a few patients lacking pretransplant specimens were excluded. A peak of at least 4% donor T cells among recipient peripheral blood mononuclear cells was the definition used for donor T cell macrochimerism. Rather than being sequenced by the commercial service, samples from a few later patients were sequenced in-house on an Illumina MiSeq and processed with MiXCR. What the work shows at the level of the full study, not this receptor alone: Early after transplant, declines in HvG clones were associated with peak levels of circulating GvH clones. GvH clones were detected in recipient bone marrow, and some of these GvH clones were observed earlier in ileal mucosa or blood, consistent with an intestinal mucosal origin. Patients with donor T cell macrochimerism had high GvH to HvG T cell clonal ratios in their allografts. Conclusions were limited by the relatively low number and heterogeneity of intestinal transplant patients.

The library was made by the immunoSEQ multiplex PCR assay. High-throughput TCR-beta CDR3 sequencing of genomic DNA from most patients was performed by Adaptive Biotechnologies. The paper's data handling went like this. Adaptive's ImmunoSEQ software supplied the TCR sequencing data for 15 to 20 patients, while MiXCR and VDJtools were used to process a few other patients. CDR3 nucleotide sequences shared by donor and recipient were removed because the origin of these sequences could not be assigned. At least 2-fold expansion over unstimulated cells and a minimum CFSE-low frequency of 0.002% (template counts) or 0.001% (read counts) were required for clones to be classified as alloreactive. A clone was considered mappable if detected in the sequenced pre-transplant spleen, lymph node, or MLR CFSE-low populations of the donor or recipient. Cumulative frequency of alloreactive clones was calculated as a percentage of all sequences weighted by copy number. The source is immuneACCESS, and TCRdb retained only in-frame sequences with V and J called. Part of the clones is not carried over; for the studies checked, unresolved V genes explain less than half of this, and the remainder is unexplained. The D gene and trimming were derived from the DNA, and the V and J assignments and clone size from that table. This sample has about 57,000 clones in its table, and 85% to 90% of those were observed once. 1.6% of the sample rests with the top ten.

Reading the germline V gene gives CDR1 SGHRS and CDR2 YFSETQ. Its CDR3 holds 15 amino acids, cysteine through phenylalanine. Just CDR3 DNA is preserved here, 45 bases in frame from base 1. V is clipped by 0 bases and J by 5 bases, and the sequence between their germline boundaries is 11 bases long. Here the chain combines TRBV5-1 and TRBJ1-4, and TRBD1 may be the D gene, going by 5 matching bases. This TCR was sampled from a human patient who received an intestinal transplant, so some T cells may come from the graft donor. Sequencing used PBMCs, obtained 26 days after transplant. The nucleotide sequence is TGCGCCAGCAGCTTGGACGGGGGGAGCAATGAAAAACTGTTTTTT. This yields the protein CASSLDGGSNEKLFF.